This is a list of T cell receptor beta chains from one sample in a study of T cells in Graves' hyperthyroidism and ophthalmopathy. One entry per CDR3 protein, called by TCRdb with MiXCR from the multiplex PCR reads. In the table there are a few hundred thousand distinct CDR3 sequences, approximately 15% of which are singletons. The sequencing sample was made of blood. The source is a woman in her forties with Graves' ophthalmopathy. Both conserved end residues are part of each CDR3. The D gene is left open where the match is weak. The size of a clone is reported for some rows only, either as once, few or many, or as a class for expanded clones.

NA	TRBV6-1	TRBJ2-3	NA	CASSETGYRTDTQYF	TGTGCCAGCAGTGAAACAGGGTACAGGACAGATACGCAGTATTTT
many	TRBV7-8	TRBJ2-3	TRBD2	CASRLGTSGHTDTQYF	TGTGCCAGCAGACTCGGGACTAGCGGCCACACAGATACGCAGTATTTT
many	TRBV7-2	TRBJ2-2	TRBD1	CASSRGGTGGSGELFF	TGTGCCAGCAGCCGAGGAGGGACAGGGGGCTCCGGGGAGCTGTTTTTT
few	TRBV30	TRBJ2-3	NA	CALGTKGTDTQYF	TGTGCACTGGGGACAAAAGGCACAGATACGCAGTATTTT
NA	TRBV7-9	TRBJ1-2	NA	CASSPDSGRGYTF	TGTGCCAGCAGCCCGGATTCGGGACGGGGCTACACCTTC
many	TRBV2	TRBJ1-2	NA	CASSVGQSYGYTF	TGTGCCAGCAGTGTAGGACAGAGCTATGGCTACACCTTC
NA	TRBV20-1	TRBJ2-1	TRBD1	CSAVTGTGGHEQFF	TGCAGTGCTGTTACCGGGACAGGGGGCCATGAGCAGTTCTTC
many	TRBV5-1	TRBJ2-7	TRBD1	CASRSGQSTHEQYF	TGCGCCAGCAGATCGGGACAGTCAACCCACGAGCAGTACTTC
many	TRBV11-2	TRBJ2-5	NA	CASSLGGVSQETQYF	TGTGCCAGCAGCTTGGGGGGCGTTAGCCAAGAGACCCAGTACTTC
many	TRBV20-1	TRBJ2-7	TRBD2	CSAKILAAIPYEQYF	TGCAGTGCCAAGATACTAGCGGCTATCCCCTACGAGCAGTACTTC
NA	TRBV4-1	TRBJ2-1	TRBD1	CASSQASGGSIGDEQFF	TGCGCCAGCAGCCAAGCCTCAGGGGGCTCGATTGGGGATGAGCAGTTCTTC
NA	TRBV5-8	TRBJ2-7	NA	CASSPSTVTYEQYF	TGTGCCAGCAGCCCCTCGACTGTTACCTACGAGCAGTACTTC
few	TRBV7-2	TRBJ1-1	NA	CASRRRGGLGTEAFF	TGTGCCAGCAGGCGGAGGGGGGGGCTAGGGACTGAAGCTTTCTTT
NA	TRBV10-2	TRBJ1-4	NA	CASSHRDSTNEKLFF	TGCGCCAGCAGTCACAGGGATTCAACTAATGAAAAACTGTTTTTT
few	TRBV3-1	TRBJ1-3	NA	CASMLKGSGNTIYF	TGTGCCAGCATGTTGAAGGGTTCAGGAAACACCATATATTTT
many	TRBV2	TRBJ2-7	NA	CASGVQQYF	TGTGCCAGCGGTGTGCAGCAGTACTTC
many	TRBV11-1	TRBJ1-1	TRBD1	CASSTNRGAEAFF	TGTGCCAGCAGCACCAACAGGGGGGCAGAAGCTTTCTTT
NA	TRBV6-1	TRBJ1-1	NA	CASSEIGSTEAFF	TGTGCCAGCAGTGAAATCGGGTCCACTGAAGCTTTCTTT
NA	TRBV28	TRBJ2-2	NA	CASSLIRQNTGELFF	TGTGCCAGCAGTTTGATTCGACAGAACACCGGGGAGCTGTTTTTT
many	TRBV7-9	TRBJ1-6	NA	CASSPRGDSRGSPLHF	TGTGCCAGCAGCCCCCGGGGGGACTCTAGGGGTTCACCCCTCCACTTT
many	TRBV20-1	TRBJ1-4	NA	CSARGGATNEKLFF	TGCAGTGCTAGAGGGGGCGCGACTAATGAAAAACTGTTTTTT
many	TRBV20-1	TRBJ2-1	NA	CSARNHEQFF	TGCAGTGCCCGCAATCATGAGCAGTTCTTC
NA	TRBV7-9	TRBJ2-3	TRBD1	CASSQGTVPYTQYF	TGTGCCAGCAGCCAAGGGACAGTCCCTTATACGCAGTATTTT
many	TRBV29-1	TRBJ2-3	TRBD2	CSVDRSGDTDTQYF	TGCAGCGTTGATCGTAGCGGGGACACAGATACGCAGTATTTT
many	TRBV6-1	TRBJ1-4	TRBD1	CASSPLGTVNEKLFF	TGTGCCAGCAGCCCCCTCGGGACAGTCAATGAAAAACTGTTTTTT
many	TRBV28	TRBJ2-7	TRBD2	CASSFWGTSEDEQYF	TGTGCCAGCAGTTTCTGGGGGACTAGCGAAGACGAGCAGTACTTC
many	TRBV28	TRBJ2-4	NA	CASSRQGTALSAKNIQYF	TGTGCCAGCAGTCGACAAGGGACCGCACTCTCAGCCAAAAACATTCAGTACTTC
few	TRBV7-9	TRBJ2-1	TRBD1	CASSLEDRLQFF	TGTGCCAGCAGCTTAGAGGACAGGTTGCAGTTCTTC
NA	TRBV6-5	TRBJ1-1	NA	CASSYSGPLGEAFF	TGTGCCAGCAGTTACTCGGGACCACTCGGTGAAGCTTTCTTT
many	TRBV7-2	TRBJ2-1	TRBD2	CASSSRTSGKVYEQFF	TGTGCCAGCAGCTCTAGGACTAGCGGGAAAGTCTATGAGCAGTTCTTC
many	TRBV4-1	TRBJ1-2	TRBD1	CASSQDGTVSGYTF	TGCGCCAGCAGCCAAGATGGGACAGTTTCTGGCTACACCTTC
NA	TRBV10-2	TRBJ1-5	TRBD1	CASSESGQGQPQHF	TGCGCCAGCAGTGAGTCCGGACAGGGTCAGCCCCAGCATTTT
NA	TRBV19	TRBJ2-1	TRBD1	CAGSPPGTGFEQFF	TGTGCCGGTAGTCCCCCCGGGACAGGGTTTGAGCAGTTCTTC
NA	TRBV28	TRBJ1-5	NA	CASSWGIQPQHF	TGTGCCAGCAGTTGGGGGATCCAGCCCCAGCATTTT
many	TRBV30	TRBJ1-1	NA	CAWERGGTEAFF	TGTGCCTGGGAACGAGGGGGGACTGAAGCTTTCTTT
NA	TRBV27	TRBJ2-1	TRBD1	CASRNRPGTGLNEQFF	TGTGCCAGCAGAAACCGGCCCGGGACAGGGTTAAATGAGCAGTTCTTC
many	TRBV5-8	TRBJ1-3	TRBD1	CASSRRTGWNGNTIYF	TGTGCCAGCAGCCGAAGGACAGGGTGGAATGGAAACACCATATATTTT
few	TRBV5-1	TRBJ1-4	TRBD1	CASSFGGQSLQMNEKLFF	TGCGCCAGCAGCTTTGGGGGACAGTCCCTTCAGATGAATGAAAAACTGTTTTTT
many	TRBV3-1	TRBJ1-1	TRBD1	CASSQGTGAEAFF	TGTGCCAGCAGCCAAGGGACAGGGGCCGAAGCTTTCTTT
many	TRBV3-1	TRBJ2-3	NA	CASSQELGRSRGTDTQYF	TGTGCCAGCAGCCAAGAATTGGGGCGGTCCCGAGGCACAGATACGCAGTATTTT
many	TRBV6-1	TRBJ1-5	NA	CASSGQQHQPQHF	TGTGCCAGCAGTGGGCAGCAGCATCAGCCCCAGCATTTT
many	TRBV11-2	TRBJ2-1	TRBD2	CASSFALAGSYNEQFF	TGTGCCAGCAGCTTCGCCCTAGCGGGGAGCTACAATGAGCAGTTCTTC
few	TRBV18	TRBJ2-5	NA	CASSPVIGDQETQYF	TGTGCCAGCTCACCAGTCATAGGAGATCAAGAGACCCAGTACTTC
few	TRBV10-3	TRBJ2-7	NA	CAIGSRTDMPGEQYF	TGTGCCATCGGGAGTAGGACAGATATGCCTGGCGAGCAGTACTTC
few	TRBV28	TRBJ2-5	TRBD1	CASSRDRGVGETQYF	TGTGCCAGCAGCCGCGACAGGGGAGTAGGGGAGACCCAGTACTTC
many	TRBV11-2	TRBJ1-1	NA	CASSIQGRGNTEAFF	TGTGCCAGCAGCATTCAGGGGAGGGGTAACACTGAAGCTTTCTTT
many	TRBV7-9	TRBJ2-1	TRBD1	CASSLARGGTGYGNEQFF	TGTGCCAGCAGCTTAGCGAGAGGAGGGACAGGGTACGGCAATGAGCAGTTCTTC
NA	TRBV5-1	TRBJ2-1	NA	CASSSHKANEQFF	TGCGCCAGCAGCTCACACAAAGCTAATGAGCAGTTCTTC
many	TRBV28	TRBJ2-1	TRBD2	CASSLWREAREQFF	TGTGCCAGCAGTTTATGGCGGGAGGCTCGGGAGCAGTTCTTC
few	TRBV5-1	TRBJ1-5	NA	CASSLDSQNQPQHF	TGCGCCAGCAGCTTGGACAGTCAAAATCAGCCCCAGCATTTT
NA	TRBV14	TRBJ1-1	TRBD1	CASSLGTGRTSTEAFF	TGTGCCAGCAGCCTTGGGACAGGGAGGACGAGCACTGAAGCTTTCTTT
many	TRBV7-8	TRBJ2-1	TRBD1	CASSLGVDSGQGYHEQFF	TGTGCCAGCAGCTTGGGGGTAGACTCGGGACAGGGATACCATGAGCAGTTCTTC
few	TRBV5-1	TRBJ2-5	TRBD2	CASSRDPGGAQETQYF	TGCGCCAGCAGTCGCGATCCCGGGGGGGCCCAAGAGACCCAGTACTTC
NA	TRBV6-2/TRBV6-3	TRBJ2-3	TRBD2	CAGTLSGSGDTQYF	TGTGCCGGAACCCTGAGCGGGAGTGGGGATACGCAGTATTTT
NA	TRBV19	TRBJ1-5	NA	CASRDRVSNQPQHF	TGTGCCAGTAGGGACAGAGTTAGCAATCAGCCCCAGCATTTT
many	TRBV2	TRBJ1-1	NA	CASSDRTAASEAFF	TGTGCCAGCAGTGATCGTACAGCCGCCAGTGAAGCTTTCTTT
NA	TRBV24-1	TRBJ2-5	TRBD1	CATSDTTGGQETQYF	TGTGCCACCAGTGACACAACAGGGGGCCAAGAGACCCAGTACTTC